The clone carrying this T cell receptor (beta chain) appeared a single time. Antigen specificity is unknown. Preparing the TCRbeta library involved the use of unique molecular identifiers. From the PCR reads, TCRdb called clonotypes with MiXCR, one entry per CDR3 protein. This sample has about 160,000 distinct CDR3 sequences, with over 8.5% found just once. The sample comes from a study of T-cell reconstitution after alpha-beta-depleted transplantation in children. Notes on the study in general: About two months after transplant, alpha-beta T cells reportedly came from several hundred expanded graft clones. For some patients, TCRbeta diversity was high at day 60 because of recipient T cells and thymic progenitors that survived. Diversity and T-cell counts at one year after transplant derived mostly from new T cells.

The CDR3 consists of 14 residues. Germline V gene sequence: CDR1 SGDLS, CDR2 YYNGEE. With V trimmed by 5 bases and J by 4 bases, 6 bases remained unmatched. The source was PBMCs, collected before TCRalphabeta/CD19-depleted stem cell transplant. The chain recombines TRBV9 with TRBJ1-2; the match to TRBD1 covers 9 bases. The receptor comes from a boy under 10 years old with acute myeloid leukemia, due to receive a stem cell transplant. CDR3 residues: CASSETGGLYGYTF. The DNA of the CDR3 is TGTGCCAGCAGTGAGACAGGGGGGCTCTATGGCTACACCTTC.